The present TCR beta chain was sequenced within a study of human T cells and chemical hapten exposure (dated by TCRdb to 2020 to 2022). In terms of the full investigation: For sensitization, 2% DPC in acetone was applied to a roughly 2 cm by roughly 2 cm area of upper inner arm skin. Throughout the approximately 24-week study period, patients were also given weekly therapeutic DPC doses on the scalp. Patch testing was performed on the upper back with Finn chambers containing 0.01% DPC, and the patch tests were scored after 6 days according to International Contact Dermatitis Research Group standards. The mostly female patient cohort included alopecia areata with under or over 50% scalp involvement, alopecia totalis and alopecia universalis. Libraries were pooled for sequencing, and variation in per-sample TCR yields was attributed mainly to small differences in library volumes within the pool. Peripheral blood TCR repertoire changes were tracked in vivo in alopecia patients during primary and secondary sensitization to the hapten diphenylcyclopropenone (DPC). Patient blood was sampled pre-sensitization (week 0) and at 2, 6 and about 24 weeks after DPC sensitization. For TCR sequencing, blood came from 25 to 35 alopecia patients at anywhere from one to four time points (pre-sensitization, 2, 6 and 24 weeks).

The time point label here, explained by the study, means: pre-sensitization, week 0. The meaning of the sample's treatment or condition label: therapeutic diphenylcyclopropenone sensitization with weekly scalp DPC. Blood at each patch-test visit was drawn before the patch test was applied. To be eligible, patients had to be aged 18 to 70, diagnosed with alopecia and judged suitable for DPC therapy, while pregnant patients were excluded. Total RNA was isolated from unfractionated whole blood collected in Tempus Blood RNA tubes. Library preparation employed RACE. TCRdb shows the sequencer as NextSeq 500. During library preparation, unique molecular identifiers were attached to individual cDNA molecules so that TCRs could be counted in a quantitative, reproducible way. Both TCR alpha and TCR beta chains were sequenced from each blood RNA sample. Processing in the source paper ran as follows. Samples had a median of about 90,000 TCRs, with a range from about 23,224 to 700,000. The Decombinator software suite was used to annotate the V, J and CDR3 of the TCR reads. Every sample was subsampled to the same number of TCRs (28,000) for the PS versus PT1 abundance plots. TCRs were defined as expanded if absent before sensitization and observed at least eight times at the 2-week time point. TCRdb reprocessing: public reads trimmed at Q25 with fastp, clones called with MiXCR, in-frame beta chains kept. Rows merge per CDR3 protein into single entries with the most common DNA and genes. TCRdb, not the original authors, processed these V and J calls. The sample table holds approximately 370,000 distinct CDR3 sequences, of which around 5.5% were seen once. The ten top clones hold over 7% of the sample.

Trimming takes 2 bases off V and 3 bases off J; junction bases not matched to a gene: 8. The CDR3 runs 16 amino acids, cysteine and phenylalanine included. Just the 48-base CDR3 DNA is kept, in frame starting at base 1. From a lookup of the germline V gene, CDR1 and CDR2 are SGHTA and FQGNSA. This clonotype turned up a few times. The antigen this receptor binds is unknown. No base-level quality is on record; no much larger clone is a single base apart. The paper's findings and limits, for the study overall: No change with DPC sensitization was found in the number of TCRs above 1 in 1000 frequency, and no evidence of global repertoire structure alterations was found. Expanded TCRs formed significantly more large CDR3 similarity clusters than pre-sensitization or healthy control sets, consistent with antigen-driven responses. Repeated subsampling changed both the strength of the expansion versus patch-test correlation and the threshold at which that correlation became significant. Patch test score was positively correlated with the number of PT1 expanded TCRs, with significance at thresholds 8, 16 and 32 but not at 4. Because every patient had alopecia, a presumed autoimmune disease, the patients' immune response might differ from that of healthy individuals.

The source of this sequence is a woman under 30 with alopecia areata. Some clones in this sample may be carry-over from other donors' samples. The chain is encoded by TRBV7-2 joined to TRBJ2-3, and TRBD2 aligns with 7 junction nucleotides. The material sequenced was whole blood, taken in connection with sensitization to the hapten diphenylcyclopropenone (DPC). The DNA sequence follows: TGTGCCAGCAGCTTATGGGCCTTGCGGGAGACAGATACGCAGTATTTT. This sequence encodes CASSLWALRETDTQYF.